The present TCR beta chain was sequenced within a study of blood T cell repertoires in COVID-19. Background on the study: The analysed material was cDNA or gDNA that came from T cells, B-cell-depleted T cells, or PBMCs.

This CDR3 comprises 17 residues. Per germline, CDR1 LGHDT and CDR2 YNNKEL (reference sequence). Germline trimming cut 3 bases from V and 8 bases from J; bases unmatched to any gene: 18. Only in-frame clones appear in the TCRdb table, and some are missing; sequencing was by immunoSEQ multiplex PCR. The repertoire consists of roughly 43,000 clones, with about 88% occurring once and the leading ten covering 3% to 3.5%. Material for sequencing was PBMCs or T cells enriched from blood (not recorded which). The source of this sequence is a woman aged 50 to 60 who had recovered from COVID-19. V gene TRBV3-1 (or the pseudogene TRBV3-2) combines with J gene TRBJ2-5; 7 nucleotides match TRBD2. The CDR3 coding sequence is TGTGCCAGCAGCCAGGAGGCGGCGGGAGCCTCAAGACGAACCCAGTACTTC. Translating gives CASSQEAAGASRRTQYF.